The source of this T cell receptor beta chain is a study of blood T cells in healthy people across ages. Primers used in a second PCR of roughly 6 to 12 cycles were a sample-barcoded 5' primer and a J-beta primer mix. TCRdb reprocessed the 5' RACE reads with MiXCR, giving one entry per CDR3 protein. The repertoire holds 890,000 or so distinct CDR3 sequences, with about 59% as singletons. This clonotype was found a few times. Germline CDR1 and CDR2: SGHRS and YFSETQ. V lost 3 bases to trimming and J lost 3 bases; unmatched junction nucleotides: 6. This CDR3 is 14 amino acids long. The chain employs TRBV5-1 and TRBJ2-7, with TRBD2 matching over 7 bases. The sample was blood. The sequence derives from a man aged 25-45 years in good health. CDR3 nucleotides: TGCGCCAGCAGCTGGGAGGGTCGGCACTACGAGCAGTACTTC. This translates into CASSWEGRHYEQYF.